The 5 T cell receptor beta chains reported below all come from one sample, sequenced in a study of CD8 T cells in ankylosing spondylitis. TCRdb used MiXCR to reprocess the 5' RACE reads, holding one entry per CDR3 protein. Of roughly 91,000 distinct CDR3 sequences in the sample, roughly 8.3% were seen once. Sequenced: blood, either unsorted or a sorted T cell fraction (not recorded which). All receptors come from a male donor with ankylosing spondylitis or in good health (not recorded which).

The chain couples TRBV5-4 to TRBJ2-3; possible D gene TRBD2, 6 bases. Germline assignment: CDR1 SGHNT and CDR2 YYREEE (reference sequence). This CDR3 region has 15 residues. V lost 4 bases and J lost 2, with 14 bases in between. Written as DNA, the CDR3 is TGTGCCAGCAGCAACGGACGGAGGGCCACAGATACGCAGTATTTT. It is translated as CASSNGRRATDTQYF.

This rearrangement joins TRBV20-1 to TRBJ1-2; 9 bases line up with TRBD1. CDR3 length equals 12 residues. Germline CDR1 DFQATT, CDR2 SNEGSKA (reference sequence). V shed 3 bases, J shed 4 bases, and the junction held 0 bases outside the gene matches. CDR3: CSARGQGYGYTF. In DNA, the CDR3 is TGCAGTGCTAGGGGACAGGGCTATGGCTACACCTTC.

This clonotype was detected many times. This chain links TRBV5-1 with TRBJ2-1; D may correspond to TRBD1 or TRBD2 (6 bases each). This CDR3 spans 14 amino acids. V lost 7 bases, J lost 5 bases, and 16 bases lay in between. Germline lookup yields CDR1 SGHRS and CDR2 YFSETQ. As DNA, the CDR3 is TGCGCCAGCCGGACTACAGGGAGTAACAATGAGCAGTTCTTC. Its protein is CASRTTGSNNEQFF.

In its sample, this clonotype was seen many times. The chain employs TRBV20-1 and TRBJ2-3; 10 bases match TRBD2. V gave up 1 base and J gave up 3 bases; unmatched junction bases: 1. This CDR3 is built from 14 residues. Germline CDR1 DFQATT, CDR2 SNEGSKA (reference sequence). The CDR3 bases are TGCAGTGCTAGAGTTAGCGGGAGGACAGATACGCAGTATTTT. This gives the protein CSARVSGRTDTQYF.

This clonotype has ten or more counts. The V call is TRBV20-1, the J call TRBJ2-3, with D possibly matching TRBD1 (6 bases). Germline CDR1 reads DFQATT; CDR2 reads SNEGSKA (reference sequence). CDR3 length: 12 residues. V lost 3 bases and J lost 11, with 15 bases in between. CDR3 amino acids: CSASSGQGMQYF. CDR3 DNA: TGCAGTGCTAGTAGTGGCCAGGGGATGCAGTATTTT.